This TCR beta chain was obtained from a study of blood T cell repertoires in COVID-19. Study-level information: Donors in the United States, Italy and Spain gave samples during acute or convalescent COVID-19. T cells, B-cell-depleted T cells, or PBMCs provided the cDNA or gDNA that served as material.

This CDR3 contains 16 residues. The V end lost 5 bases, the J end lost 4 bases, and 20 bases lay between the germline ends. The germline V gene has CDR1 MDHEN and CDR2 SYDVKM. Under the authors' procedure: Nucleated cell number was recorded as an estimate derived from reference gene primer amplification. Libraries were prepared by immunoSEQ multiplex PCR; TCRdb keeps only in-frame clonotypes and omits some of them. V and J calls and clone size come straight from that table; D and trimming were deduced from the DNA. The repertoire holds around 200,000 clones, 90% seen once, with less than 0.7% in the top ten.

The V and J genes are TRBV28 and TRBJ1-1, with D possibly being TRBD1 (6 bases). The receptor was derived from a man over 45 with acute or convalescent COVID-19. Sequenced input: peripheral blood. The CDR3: CASSTRRSGAGTEAFF. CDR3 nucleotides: TGTGCCAGCAGTACTCGGAGATCAGGGGCGGGCACTGAAGCTTTCTTT.